A selection of T cell receptor beta chains follows, all from one sample in a study of T cell responses to AZD1222 COVID-19 vaccine. The protocol was immunoSEQ multiplex PCR, while the TCRdb copy is restricted to in-frame clones and leaves out a portion. The sample has 86,000 or so clones, about 86% seen once. This specimen consisted of peripheral blood, obtained 28 days after the second AZD1222 dose. These receptors all come from an adult who received the AZD1222 COVID-19 vaccine. The CDR3 runs from the conserved cysteine through the conserved F or W. D genes are given only for firm matches. Size is stated for part of the rows, as once, few or many counts, or as a class when the clone is expanded.

j_gene	abundance	d_gene	v_gene	CDR3nt	CDR3aa
TRBJ1-2	-	-	TRBV3-1/TRBV3-2	TGTGCCAGCAGCCAAGCGGGGGCCCCCGTAAACTATGGCTACACCTTC	CASSQAGAPVNYGYTF
TRBJ2-3	once	TRBD2	TRBV7-9	TGTGCCAGCAGCCTGCGGACTAGCGGGAGGGCCAAAGATACGCAGTATTTT	CASSLRTSGRAKDTQYF
TRBJ2-5	-	TRBD2	TRBV28	TGTGCCATTAAAGCGGGAGTGGTCCAAGAGACCCAGTACTTC	CAIKAGVVQETQYF
TRBJ2-3	once	-	TRBV5-1	TGCGCCAGCAGTAATACTAGCCCTAGCACAGATACGCAGTATTTT	CASSNTSPSTDTQYF
TRBJ1-4	-	-	TRBV29-1	TGCAGCCCCGGTCTAGGCTTCGGTCGGGAAAAACTGTTTTTT	CSPGLGFGREKLFF
TRBJ1-5	-	-	TRBV10-3	TGTGCCATCAGTGAGTCGGCAGTGCGGAGCAATCAGCCCCAGCATTTT	CAISESAVRSNQPQHF
TRBJ1-5	-	TRBD1	TRBV7-8	TGTGCCAGCAGCCTACGACAGGGTACCGGCGATCAGCCCCAGCATTTT	CASSLRQGTGDQPQHF
TRBJ2-3	-	-	TRBV28	TGTGCCAGCAGTTGGGTGGGCACAGATACGCAGTATTTT	CASSWVGTDTQYF
TRBJ2-7	-	-	TRBV2	TGTGCCAGCACCGAGTCCGGGCGGCACGAGCAGTACTTC	CASTESGRHEQYF
TRBJ2-1	few	-	TRBV5-4	TGTGCCAGCAGTCAGGCGGGGCGTGAGCAGTTCTTC	CASSQAGREQFF
TRBJ2-3	-	-	TRBV28	TGTGCCAGCAGTTTAGGGCAGAGCTACGGCACAGATACGCAGTATTTT	CASSLGQSYGTDTQYF
TRBJ1-1	-	TRBD1	TRBV29-1	TGCAGCGTTGGAGGGTCTGAGGGGGCGGACTACACTGAAGCTTTCTTT	CSVGGSEGADYTEAFF
TRBJ1-2	-	TRBD1	TRBV18	TGTGCCAGCTCACCGGGACAGGGGAGCTATTACTATGGCTACACCTTC	CASSPGQGSYYYGYTF
TRBJ2-1	-	-	TRBV11-2	TGTGCCAGCGGTTTACGACCCGATGGGTCGTACAATGAGCAGTTCTTC	CASGLRPDGSYNEQFF
TRBJ1-2	-	-	TRBV29-1	TGCAGCGTTGAATTAAGGGGTGATGGCTACACCTTC	CSVELRGDGYTF
TRBJ2-5	-	-	TRBV2	TGTGCCAGCAGAGAACAAACAGGGATGCGGGAGACCCAGTACTTC	CASREQTGMRETQYF
TRBJ2-5	-	-	TRBV7-9	TGTGCCATCAACCTTCGGACGGAAGAGACCCAGTACTTC	CAINLRTEETQYF
TRBJ2-5	few	-	TRBV7-9	TGTGCCAGCAGCTTGTCCGGGGGCCCCCAAGAGACCCAGTACTTC	CASSLSGGPQETQYF
TRBJ1-5	-	TRBD1	TRBV23-1	TGCGCCAGCAGTCAACGGACGGTGGGGCAGGGGGCTAATCAGCCCCAGCATTTT	CASSQRTVGQGANQPQHF
TRBJ1-3	-	TRBD1	TRBV25-1	TGTGCCAGCAATGACAGGGGTGGAAACACCATATATTTT	CASNDRGGNTIYF
TRBJ1-2	few	TRBD1	TRBV28	TGTGCCAGCAGACAGGGACAGGGGGCCGGGCATGGCTACACCTTC	CASRQGQGAGHGYTF
TRBJ2-3	-	TRBD2	TRBV9	TGTGCCAGCAGCTCCCAGGGACTAGCGGGCCGGGATACGCAGTATTTT	CASSSQGLAGRDTQYF
TRBJ1-6	once	-	TRBV21-1	TGTGCCAGGGCTAAACCGGGACGCCAAGGGGGTAATTCACCCCTCCACTTT	CARAKPGRQGGNSPLHF
TRBJ1-6	-	-	TRBV7-2	TGTGCCAGCAGCACCCGGGACGGAAATTCACCCCTCCACTTT	CASSTRDGNSPLHF
TRBJ1-1	-	-	TRBV7-3	TGTGCCAGCAGCTTAAGGGGCCGGGGAAACACTGAAGCTTTCTTT	CASSLRGRGNTEAFF
TRBJ1-2	-	-	TRBV30	TGTGCCTGGAGGTCCCGGGGAAGGGTGGGCTATGGCTACACCTTC	CAWRSRGRVGYGYTF
TRBJ2-7	once	TRBD1	TRBV28	TGTGCCAGCACCGGACAGGGGGCCTCCTACGAGCAGTACTTC	CASTGQGASYEQYF
TRBJ2-1	once	-	TRBV20-1	TGCAGTGCTAGTTACAGCGGAGGAGCCAATGAGCAGTTCTTC	CSASYSGGANEQFF
TRBJ1-3	-	-	TRBV7-2	TGTGCCAGCAGCTTAAGGGGGGGCCCCTCTGGAAACACCATATATTTT	CASSLRGGPSGNTIYF
TRBJ2-7	-	-	TRBV27	TGTGCCAGCAGTTTAGCCGTAGCCTACGAGCAGTACTTC	CASSLAVAYEQYF
TRBJ1-5	-	-	TRBV7-9	TGTGCCAGCAGCTCATACCCTTGGCGGGATCAGCCCCAGCATTTT	CASSSYPWRDQPQHF
TRBJ2-2	-	-	TRBV11-2	TGTGCCAGCAGCTCCCCAGTTTCCGCCGGGGAGCTGTTTTTT	CASSSPVSAGELFF
TRBJ2-7	-	-	TRBV19	TGTGCCAGTAGTAGGGGTCAGGGGTCTGGCGAGCAGTACTTC	CASSRGQGSGEQYF
TRBJ2-7	-	TRBD1	TRBV5-6	TGTGCCAGCAGCTTTGCCGGGACAGGGGCCTACGAGCAGTACTTC	CASSFAGTGAYEQYF
TRBJ2-7	-	TRBD2	TRBV4-2	TGTGCCAGCAGCCAAGGTTCCGGGACTAGCGGACCCGGGGACTACGAGCAGTACTTC	CASSQGSGTSGPGDYEQYF
TRBJ1-2	-	-	TRBV7-3	TGTGCCAGCAGCCCTACAGTCGGCTATGGCTACACCTTC	CASSPTVGYGYTF
TRBJ1-4	-	-	TRBV21-1	TGTGCCAGCAGCAGCAGGAGTAAAGGACAGGGAGAAAAACTGTTTTTT	CASSSRSKGQGEKLFF
TRBJ2-5	-	-	TRBV7-7	TGTGCCAGCAGCTCCCCCGGGGGAGAGACCCAGTACTTC	CASSSPGGETQYF
TRBJ2-7	-	TRBD2	TRBV7-6	TGTGCCAGCAGCTTCTCGGGCGGGGGGGCAATCTCCTACGAGCAGTACTTC	CASSFSGGGAISYEQYF
TRBJ2-7	-	-	TRBV13	TGTGCCAGCAGCTTGAGCTCCTACGAGCAGTACTTC	CASSLSSYEQYF
TRBJ2-1	-	TRBD2	TRBV7-3	TGTGCCAGCAGCTTGAGTAAGCTAGCGGGGCACAATGAGCAGTTCTTC	CASSLSKLAGHNEQFF
TRBJ2-7	-	-	TRBV27	TGTGCCAGCAGTTTAAAGAACCCGATGGGAACCTACGAGCAGTACTTC	CASSLKNPMGTYEQYF
TRBJ2-1	medium-sized	TRBD1	TRBV10-2	TGCGCCAGCAGTGACCAGACTGGGACAGGGAGGAATGAGCAGTTCTTC	CASSDQTGTGRNEQFF
TRBJ2-7	-	TRBD1	TRBV5-1	TGCGCCAGCAGCTTAGGGGACAGGTTATTTCTCAACGAGCAGTACTTC	CASSLGDRLFLNEQYF
TRBJ2-3	-	-	TRBV28	TGTGCCCTGAGGCCCGGGCTCTACACAGATACGCAGTATTTT	CALRPGLYTDTQYF
TRBJ1-2	-	TRBD1	TRBV5-4	TGTGCCAGCAGCTCGGGACAGGGGAGCTATGGCTACACCTTC	CASSSGQGSYGYTF
TRBJ2-7	many	-	TRBV7-9	TGTGCCAGCAGCTTTAGGCGAGACAGGCCTACCCACGAGCAGTACTTC	CASSFRRDRPTHEQYF
TRBJ2-7	-	TRBD1	TRBV2	TGTGCCAGCAGGGCGGGACAGGGAACCTACGAGCAGTACTTC	CASRAGQGTYEQYF
TRBJ1-5	large	-	TRBV3-1/TRBV3-2	TGTGCCAGCAGCCCCATCGGTTTAGGTCAGCCCCAGCATTTT	CASSPIGLGQPQHF
TRBJ2-2	-	-	TRBV18	TGTGCCAGCTCACCCACTACAGGAACCGGGGAGCTGTTTTTT	CASSPTTGTGELFF
TRBJ1-2	-	-	TRBV5-1	TGCGCCAGCAGCTTGGTAACTACAGGGTACGCTGGCTACACCTTC	CASSLVTTGYAGYTF
TRBJ2-3	-	-	TRBV3-1/TRBV3-2	TGTGCCAGCAGCCATGGGGTGGGAGGCACAGATACGCAGTATTTT	CASSHGVGGTDTQYF
TRBJ2-3	-	TRBD2	TRBV5-1	TGCGCCAGCAGAGATAGCGGGGGAACAGATACGCAGTATTTT	CASRDSGGTDTQYF
TRBJ1-2	-	TRBD1	TRBV28	TGTGCCAGCAGTTCACAGGGGTTAGCGTGGGGCTACACCTTC	CASSSQGLAWGYTF
TRBJ2-5	-	TRBD2	TRBV2	TGTGCCAGCACAGGACTAGCGGGAGAAGAGACCCAGTACTTC	CASTGLAGEETQYF